The source of this T cell receptor beta chain is a study of T cell repertoires in cytomegalovirus infection. Study information: Public TCR beta signatures were indicative of both CMV infection and a matching HLA type. Study-level findings and limits: The response measured ex vivo was dominated by TCR beta clonotypes (HLA-C-restricted and CMV-specific).

TCRdb called the reads again in MiXCR, with one record for every CDR3 protein. The table has about 60,000 distinct CDR3 sequences, 25% to 40% seen once. Trimming left V 6 bases short and J 5 bases short, with 14 bases between. The CDR3 consists of 14 residues. Worth noting for this clonotype: The antigen remains undetermined.

The sequence was collected from a human donor in good health (CMV status not recorded). Some clones in this sample may be carry-over from other donors' samples. J is TRBJ2-1 and V is TRBV12-3 or TRBV12-4; no clear D. Sequences were obtained from PBMCs, sequenced either directly or after in vitro stimulation (not recorded which). The CDR3 DNA is TGTGCCAGCAGAGCACAGAACTTACACAATGAGCAGTTCTTC. It translates to CASRAQNLHNEQFF.